Presented here are 20 T cell receptor beta chains from one specimen sequenced in a study of T cells after yellow fever vaccination. TCRdb fed the 5' RACE reads into MiXCR, producing one record per CDR3 protein. Of about 320,000 distinct CDR3 sequences listed, 3.5% to 4.5% are singletons. The sequencing here drew on PBMCs, taken 15 days after the yellow fever booster vaccination. Receptor source: a man younger than 35 who received the YFV17D yellow fever vaccine.

This clonotype has ten or more counts. This chain joins TRBV4-3 and TRBJ2-1; D possibly corresponds to TRBD1 (7 bases). This CDR3 spans 15 amino acids. The ends were cut back, 0 bases at V and 5 bases at J, with 11 bases in the middle. Germline V gene data show CDR1 as LGHNA and CDR2 as YSLEER. CDR3 in DNA: TGCGCCAGCAGCCAAGAAGCCAGGGGGGACAATGAGCAGTTCTTC. This encodes CASSQEARGDNEQFF.

Many counts were recorded for this clonotype. The chain links TRBV24-1 to TRBJ2-2; D is perhaps TRBD1 or TRBD2 (5 bases each). Per germline, CDR1 KGHDR and CDR2 SFDVKD. V lost 0 bases and J 5 bases, leaving 6 bases between the germline ends. CDR3 length: 14 amino acids. The CDR3 coding sequence is TGTGCCACCAGTGATTTGGGGGGAACCGGGGAGCTGTTTTTT. Amino acid sequence: CATSDLGGTGELFF.

V is TRBV5-1 and J is TRBJ2-3, with D unclear. The CDR3 is 14 residues long. Looked up from germline, CDR1 is SGHRS and CDR2 is YFSETQ. V shed 4 bases and J shed 6 bases, with 15 bases lying between them. The DNA of the CDR3 is TGCGCCAGCAGCCCACTTCCTTCGGCGGATACGCAGTATTTT. Its protein product is CASSPLPSADTQYF. The full variable domain, in which reference TRBV5-1 and TRBJ2-3 provide the parts outside the CDR3, is KAGVTQTPRYLIKTRGQQVTLSCSPISGHRSVSWYQQTPGQGLQFLFEYFSETQRNKGNFPGRFSGRQFSNSRSEMNVSTLELGDSALYLCASSPLPSADTQYFGPGTRLTVL.

This clonotype showed up just a few times. The CDR3 DNA sequence: TGCAGTGCTAGAGACTCGGGGGGGGAGACCCAGTACTTC. This encodes CSARDSGGETQYF. The rearrangement links TRBV20-1 to TRBJ2-5, with 8 bases fitting TRBD2. This CDR3 contains 13 residues. Trimming at V came to 0 bases and at J to 5 bases, leaving 2 bases not matched to a gene. Germline V gene lookup returns CDR1 DFQATT and CDR2 SNEGSKA (reference sequence).

The chain has TRBV6-6 and TRBJ2-1, with 9 bases aligning to TRBD2. Germline lookup yields CDR1 MNHNY and CDR2 SVGAGI (reference sequence). The CDR3 totals 13 residues. The V segment lost 8 bases and the J segment 6 bases; nucleotides outside the gene matches: 5. CDR3 in amino acids: CASQRGELNEQFF. The CDR3 nucleotides read TGTGCCAGCCAGCGGGGGGAACTCAATGAGCAGTTCTTC.

The chain combines TRBV27 with TRBJ2-5, with 12 bases that match TRBD2. The CDR3 is 13 residues long. Trimming took 6 bases from V and 9 from J; bases not matched to a gene: 5. Germline V gene lookup returns CDR1 MNHEY and CDR2 SMNVEV (reference sequence). In DNA, the CDR3 is TGTGCCAGCAGCGCTAGCGGGGGGGCCGCCCAGTACTTC. Amino acid sequence: CASSASGGAAQYF.

The CDR3 region has the DNA TGTGCCAGCAGGGCTGGGACTAGCGGATGGTACGAGCAGTACTTC. It specifies CASRAGTSGWYEQYF. V usage is TRBV12-3 or TRBV12-4 and J usage is TRBJ2-7; TRBD2 aligns across 11 bases. V dropped 6 bases and J dropped 4; count of bases not matched to a gene: 8. The CDR3 runs to 15 residues.

This clonotype was picked up a small number of times. The J gene is TRBJ1-2, the V gene TRBV7-2; D call uncertain. The CDR3 length is 14 residues. Germline CDR1 SGHTA, CDR2 FQGNSA. V gave up 2 bases and J gave up 2 bases, with 9 bases separating them. The CDR3 nucleotides are TGTGCCAGCAGCTTATACGCGGAAAACTATGGCTACACCTTC. Translation: CASSLYAENYGYTF. Variable domain in full (rest from reference TRBV7-2 and TRBJ1-2): GAGVSQSPSNKVTEKGKDVELRCDPISGHTALYWYRQSLGQGLEFLIYFQGNSAPDKSGLPSDRFSAERTGGSVSTLTIQRTQQEDSAVYLCASSLYAENYGYTFGSGTRLTVV.

This clonotype has more than one count but fewer than ten. This sequence joins TRBV4-1 and TRBJ2-3, with 8 positions matching TRBD2. The J segment lost 2 bases and the V segment lost 0 bases, leaving 7 bases of the junction unmatched. The CDR3 spans 17 residues. The germline gives CDR1 MGHRA, CDR2 YSYEKL. The CDR3: CASSQDGGGSSTDTQYF. CDR3 sequence (DNA): TGCGCCAGCAGCCAAGACGGGGGGGGAAGCTCCACAGATACGCAGTATTTT.

This clonotype appeared a few times. V is TRBV5-4 and J is TRBJ2-1; D gene ambiguous. V was clipped by 0 bases and J by 7 bases, with 17 bases between them. The CDR3 is made up of 16 amino acids. CDR1 and CDR2 (germline): SGHNT, YYREEE (reference sequence). CDR3 sequence: CASSLGRRSMRNEQFF. CDR3 coding DNA: TGTGCCAGCAGCTTGGGGAGAAGAAGCATGAGGAATGAGCAGTTCTTC.

Only a few counts were recorded for this clonotype. In DNA form, the CDR3 reads TGTGCCAGCAGTACAGGGGCGCGGATGAACACTGAAGCTTTCTTT. Residues: CASSTGARMNTEAFF. V gene TRBV27 combines with J gene TRBJ1-1, with 7 positions matching TRBD1. Trimming removed 5 bases from V and 0 bases from J; junction bases left unmatched: 6. Germline V gene sequence: CDR1 MNHEY, CDR2 SMNVEV (reference sequence). The CDR3 has 15 residues.

The chain recombines TRBV12-3 or TRBV12-4 with TRBJ2-6; D remains ambiguous. V was clipped by 3 bases and J by 4 bases, with 13 bases between them. This CDR3 has 16 amino acids. The CDR3 DNA follows: TGTGCCAGCAGTTTCCCCAGGCAGGCCGGGGCCAACGTCCTGACTTTC. This sequence encodes CASSFPRQAGANVLTF.

At least ten counts were recorded for this clonotype. The chain recombines TRBV7-2 with TRBJ1-2; the D gene is possibly TRBD1 (6 bases). Between the trimmed V and J ends, which lost 4 bases and 4 bases, there was a span of 10 bases. Germline V gene data show CDR1 as SGHTA and CDR2 as FQGNSA. This CDR3 comprises 13 residues. This CDR3 reads CASSSGQIYGYTF. In DNA form, the CDR3 reads TGTGCCAGCAGCTCTGGACAGATCTATGGCTACACCTTC.

This sequence joins TRBV5-6 and TRBJ2-1; D is perhaps TRBD2 (6 bases). Germline CDR1 and CDR2: SGHDT and YYEEEE. This CDR3 comprises 21 residues. Trimming stripped 0 bases from V and 8 bases from J, with 33 bases between. The CDR3 DNA reads as TGTGCCAGCAGCTTGGCCCCGGGGCGGGGTGGGTTTGGATCTTTCTTCGATGAGCAGTTCTTC. Its translation: CASSLAPGRGGFGSFFDEQFF.

This clonotype was recorded at least ten times. The rearrangement links TRBV12-3 or TRBV12-4 to TRBJ1-5; D not resolved. The CDR3 has 13 residues. V was pared by 4 bases and J by 2 bases, with 6 bases between. The CDR3 protein is CASSYSGNQPQHF. CDR3 sequence (DNA): TGTGCCAGCAGTTACTCCGGCAATCAGCCCCAGCATTTT.

This clonotype was observed many times. This sequence joins TRBV6-5 and TRBJ2-7; 8 bases fit TRBD1. Trimming at V came to 0 bases and at J to 1 base, leaving 11 bases not matched to a gene. CDR1 is MNHEY, CDR2 SVGAGI, per germline. The CDR3 totals 18 residues. CDR3 protein: CASSYSTDRGRGSYEQYF. CDR3 DNA sequence: TGTGCCAGCAGTTACTCGACCGACAGGGGTCGGGGATCCTACGAGCAGTACTTC.

The sample holds a few counts of this clonotype. The chain recombines TRBV29-1 with TRBJ2-7, with 10 bases fitting TRBD1. Germline assignment: CDR1 SQVTM and CDR2 ANQGSEA. V lost 0 bases and J lost 0; bases outside the gene matches: 5. The CDR3 is made up of 16 amino acids. The CDR3 sequence is CSVEEKRTGGSYEQYF. Here the CDR3 DNA reads TGCAGCGTTGAAGAAAAGAGGACAGGGGGCTCCTACGAGCAGTACTTC.

The chain employs TRBV7-3 and TRBJ2-1, with 10 bases that match TRBD2. CDR1 and CDR2 (germline): SGHTA, FQGTGA. Germline trimming cut 5 bases from V and 7 bases from J; bases unmatched to any gene: 11. The CDR3 covers 16 residues. DNA of the CDR3: TGTGCCAGCAGCACTGTATCTAGCGGGGGTGTTAATGAGCAGTTCTTC. Protein product: CASSTVSSGGVNEQFF. The whole variable domain, remainder taken from reference TRBV7-3 and TRBJ2-1, is GAGVSQTPSNKVTEKGKYVELRCDPISGHTALYWYRQSLGQGPEFLIYFQGTGAADDSGLPNDRFFAVRPEGSVSTLKIQRTERGDSAVYLCASSTVSSGGVNEQFFGPGTRLTVL.

This clonotype was recorded at least ten times. This rearrangement joins TRBV2 to TRBJ2-7, with 8 bases identical to TRBD1. Germline values: CDR1 SNHLY, CDR2 FYNNEI. Unmatched junction bases numbered 8, after V lost 7 bases and J lost 3 bases. This CDR3 region has 14 residues. The CDR3: CASTSGQGVYEQYV. Here the CDR3 DNA reads TGTGCCAGCACCTCCGGACAGGGAGTCTACGAGCAGTACGTC.

This clonotype has only a few counts. V and J are TRBV27 and TRBJ1-2; D remains unclear. The CDR3 extends over 14 amino acids. V gave up 6 bases and J gave up 4 bases, with 15 bases separating them. Germline V CDR1 and CDR2: MNHEY, SMNVEV (reference sequence). CDR3 in amino acids: CASSPPTGIYGYTF. The CDR3 nucleotides read TGTGCCAGCAGCCCCCCGACGGGTATCTATGGCTACACCTTC.